This T cell receptor (beta chain) was profiled in a study of T cells in narcolepsy. Study-wide results and caveats: Same-patient CSF and blood CD4+ T cell clonotypes included HCRT-specific and TRIB2-specific autoreactive ones.

The germline V gene has CDR1 ENHRY and CDR2 SYGVKD. The CDR3 contains 18 residues. Trimming at V came to 2 bases and at J to 5 bases, leaving 12 bases not matched to a gene. Assay: immunoSEQ multiplex PCR; the TCRdb copy retains only in-frame clones and omits some. The sample lists approximately 25,000 clones, about 84% occurring once. As concerns this clone: As yet, its antigen is unknown.

The receptor was derived from a human donor with narcolepsy. Material: CD45RA- memory CD4+ T cells from PBMCs. The chain is built from TRBV10-3 and TRBJ1-2; 12 bases align to TRBD1. The DNA for the CDR3 is TGTGCCATCAGTGAGGGGGGACAGGGGGCGCGAACTAGGTATGGCTACACCTTC. This translates into CAISEGGQGARTRYGYTF.